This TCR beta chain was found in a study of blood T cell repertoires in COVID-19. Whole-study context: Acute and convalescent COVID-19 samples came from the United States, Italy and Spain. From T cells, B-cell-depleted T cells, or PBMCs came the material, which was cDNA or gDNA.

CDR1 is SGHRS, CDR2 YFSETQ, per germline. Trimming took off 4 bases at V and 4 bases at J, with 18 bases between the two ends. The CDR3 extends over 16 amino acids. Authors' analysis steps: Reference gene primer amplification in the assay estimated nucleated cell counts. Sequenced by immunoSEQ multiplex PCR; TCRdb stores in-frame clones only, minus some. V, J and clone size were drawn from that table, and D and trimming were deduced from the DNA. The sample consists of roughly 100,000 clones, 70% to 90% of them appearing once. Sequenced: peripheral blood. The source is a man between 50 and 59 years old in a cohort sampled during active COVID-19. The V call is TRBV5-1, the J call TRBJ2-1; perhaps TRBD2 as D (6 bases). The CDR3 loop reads CASSPGSGRPYNEQFF. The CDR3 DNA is TGCGCCAGCAGCCCCGGGTCAGGGAGGCCATACAATGAGCAGTTCTTC.